A selection of T cell receptor beta chains follows, all from one sample in a study of blood T cell repertoires in COVID-19. Profiled with immunoSEQ multiplex PCR; TCRdb holds only in-frame clones, not every one. The sample consists of 200,000 or so clones, 84% of them appearing once. The sample taken for sequencing was peripheral blood. The receptors were sampled from a middle-aged man who had recovered from COVID-19. The CDR3 runs from the conserved cysteine through the conserved F or W. D genes are given only for firm matches. Where a row states a size, it is once, few, many or the class of an expanded clone; other rows omit it.

V gene	J gene	CDR3 length	D gene	clone size	CDR3 protein	CDR3 DNA
TRBV5-5	TRBJ1-5	17	TRBD1	once	CASSLAPTGGVGQPQHF	TGTGCCAGCAGCTTGGCCCCGACAGGGGGAGTTGGGCAGCCCCAGCATTTT
TRBV12-5	TRBJ2-1	15	TRBD2	NA	CASGLGLAEGNEQFF	TGTGCTAGTGGTTTGGGGCTAGCGGAGGGCAATGAGCAGTTCTTC
TRBV9	TRBJ2-3	16	TRBD2	NA	CASSLTSGRTTDTQYF	TGTGCCAGCAGCCTGACTAGCGGGAGGACCACAGATACGCAGTATTTT
TRBV7-8	TRBJ1-2	14	NA	NA	CASSLVGKEGGYTF	TGTGCCAGCAGCTTAGTGGGGAAGGAGGGAGGCTACACCTTC
TRBV6-2/TRBV6-3	TRBJ1-4	15	TRBD1	NA	CASSPGDRGSEKLFF	TGTGCCAGCAGTCCCGGGGACAGGGGAAGTGAAAAACTGTTTTTT
TRBV7-2	TRBJ1-4	18	TRBD1	NA	CASSLLGQGSLSGEKLFF	TGTGCCAGCAGCCTATTAGGACAGGGGAGTCTATCGGGTGAAAAACTGTTTTTT
TRBV9	TRBJ1-2	16	NA	NA	CASSVGSQGGNYGYTF	TGTGCCAGCAGCGTAGGTTCCCAGGGCGGTAACTATGGCTACACCTTC
TRBV6-2/TRBV6-3	TRBJ2-7	13	TRBD1	NA	CASSYGDSSEPYF	TGTGCCAGCAGTTACGGGGACAGCTCAGAACCGTACTTC
TRBV5-4	TRBJ2-3	13	NA	NA	CASSLAGGDTQYF	TGTGCCAGCAGCTTGGCCGGAGGGGATACGCAGTATTTT
TRBV15	TRBJ1-4	15	TRBD1	NA	CATSPRQGANEKLFF	TGTGCCACCAGCCCCCGACAGGGGGCTAATGAAAAACTGTTTTTT
TRBV3-1/TRBV3-2	TRBJ2-2	16	TRBD2	NA	CASSPETSGNTGELFF	TGTGCCAGCAGCCCCGAGACTAGCGGCAACACCGGGGAGCTGTTTTTT
TRBV7-2	TRBJ2-7	14	TRBD2	NA	CASSEMGGDYEQYF	TGTGCCAGCAGCGAAATGGGGGGGGACTACGAGCAGTACTTC
TRBV11-3	TRBJ2-5	14	NA	NA	CASSYRQGRETQYF	TGTGCCAGCAGCTATAGACAAGGTCGGGAGACCCAGTACTTC
TRBV5-1	TRBJ2-3	15	TRBD2	NA	CASSFRAGGIDTQYF	TGCGCCAGCAGCTTCCGAGCGGGAGGAATCGATACGCAGTATTTT
TRBV18	TRBJ2-2	15	TRBD2	NA	CASSPLAGNTGELFF	TGTGCCAGCTCACCTCTAGCGGGGAACACCGGGGAGCTGTTTTTT
TRBV30	TRBJ1-6	13	TRBD1	NA	CAGMTGSHSPLHF	TGTGCCGGAATGACAGGGAGCCATTCACCCCTCCACTTT
TRBV11-3	TRBJ2-3	15	TRBD2	NA	CASSRQRGDTDTQYF	TGTGCCAGCAGCCGCCAGCGGGGGGACACAGATACGCAGTATTTT
TRBV2	TRBJ2-5	14	NA	NA	CASSMREGGETQYF	TGTGCCAGCAGTATGAGGGAGGGGGGGGAGACCCAGTACTTC
TRBV27	TRBJ1-2	14	TRBD1	NA	CASSFGRGRGGYTF	TGTGCCAGCAGTTTTGGCAGGGGGCGTGGGGGCTACACCTTC
TRBV7-2	TRBJ2-4	13	NA	NA	CASSLNYQNIQYF	TGTGCCAGCAGCTTAAACTACCAAAACATTCAGTACTTC
TRBV24-1	TRBJ2-2	16	NA	NA	CATSDSGAGDTGELFF	TGTGCCACCAGTGATTCCGGCGCCGGGGACACCGGGGAGCTGTTTTTT
TRBV3-1/TRBV3-2	TRBJ2-7	15	TRBD2	once	CASSHLGTSAPEQYF	TGTGCCAGCAGCCACTTAGGGACTAGTGCCCCTGAGCAGTACTTC
TRBV11-2	TRBJ2-1	15	TRBD2	NA	CASSPFGGAVSEQFF	TGTGCCAGCAGCCCCTTCGGGGGGGCGGTTTCGGAGCAGTTCTTC
TRBV6-5	TRBJ1-2	14	NA	NA	CASSYSRGGDGYTF	TGTGCCAGCAGTTACAGCAGGGGAGGGGATGGCTACACCTTC
TRBV5-5	TRBJ1-1	13	TRBD1	NA	CASSLGQGFEAFF	TGTGCCAGCAGCTTGGGACAGGGGTTTGAAGCTTTCTTT
TRBV25-1	TRBJ1-2	15	NA	NA	CASSDQGSASYGYTF	TGTGCCAGCAGTGACCAGGGGTCGGCCTCCTATGGCTACACCTTC
TRBV5-6	TRBJ1-2	15	TRBD1	NA	CASSLAPGGSYGYTF	TGTGCCAGCAGCTTGGCCCCAGGGGGCAGCTATGGCTACACCTTC
TRBV5-6	TRBJ2-3	13	NA	NA	CASSLVAGDTQYF	TGTGCCAGCAGCTTGGTCGCGGGTGATACGCAGTATTTT
TRBV5-4	TRBJ2-1	15	TRBD2	NA	CASSLLAGYYNEQFF	TGTGCCAGCAGTCTACTAGCGGGATACTACAATGAGCAGTTCTTC
TRBV27	TRBJ1-1	13	NA	NA	CASSFRTATEAFF	TGTGCCAGCAGTTTCCGGACAGCCACTGAAGCTTTCTTT
TRBV11-2	TRBJ2-5	14	NA	NA	CASSSRSGEQTQYF	TGTGCCAGCAGCTCGCGGTCAGGGGAACAGACCCAGTACTTC
TRBV5-1	TRBJ1-4	14	TRBD1	NA	CASSYGTVNEKLFF	TGCGCCAGCAGTTACGGGACAGTTAATGAAAAACTGTTTTTT
TRBV6-1	TRBJ2-5	13	NA	NA	CASSEALSETQYF	TGTGCCAGCAGTGAAGCCCTATCGGAGACCCAGTACTTC
TRBV2	TRBJ2-4	11	TRBD2	few	CASSSGTSGAF	TGTGCCAGCAGCTCCGGGACTAGCGGTGCCTTC
TRBV7-8	TRBJ1-6	16	NA	NA	CASSLARQGQNSPLHF	TGTGCCAGCAGCTTAGCGCGGCAGGGGCAGAATTCACCCCTCCACTTT
TRBV24-1	TRBJ1-5	17	NA	NA	CATSDWTDRAANQPQHF	TGTGCCACCAGTGATTGGACCGACAGAGCAGCCAATCAGCCCCAGCATTTT
TRBV2	TRBJ2-7	15	NA	few	CASSAGVPATYEQYF	TGTGCCAGCAGCGCAGGGGTCCCGGCCACCTACGAGCAGTACTTC
TRBV7-9	TRBJ1-1	14	TRBD1	NA	CASSSDRANTEAFF	TGTGCCAGCAGCTCGGACAGGGCCAACACTGAAGCTTTCTTT
TRBV9	TRBJ1-1	13	NA	NA	CASSVSPATEAFF	TGTGCCAGCAGCGTTAGCCCGGCAACTGAAGCTTTCTTT
TRBV5-1	TRBJ1-1	12	NA	once	CASSLGGEEAFF	TGCGCCAGCAGCTTGGGGGGCGAGGAGGCTTTCTTT
TRBV11-3	TRBJ2-1	15	NA	NA	CASSLGRGSGNEQFF	TGTGCCAGCAGCTTAGGTCGGGGGTCAGGGAATGAGCAGTTCTTC
TRBV7-9	TRBJ1-1	16	NA	NA	CASSLVRGWQNTEAFF	TGTGCCAGCAGCTTAGTGCGGGGGTGGCAGAACACTGAAGCTTTCTTT
TRBV10-3	TRBJ2-7	16	TRBD1	NA	CAISVGQGADSYEQYF	TGTGCCATCAGTGTGGGACAGGGGGCCGACTCCTACGAGCAGTACTTC
TRBV30	TRBJ2-1	13	NA	NA	CASQGKSYNEQFF	TGTGCCTCCCAGGGGAAGTCCTACAATGAGCAGTTCTTC
TRBV12-3/TRBV12-4	TRBJ2-3	13	NA	NA	CASSFLRSDTQYF	TGTGCCAGCAGTTTTTTGAGGTCAGATACGCAGTATTTT
TRBV7-9	TRBJ1-1	14	NA	NA	CASGRQAGDTEAFF	TGTGCCAGCGGACGACAGGCGGGGGACACTGAAGCTTTCTTT
TRBV5-1	TRBJ1-2	15	NA	NA	CASSPGAGGAFGYTF	TGCGCCAGCAGCCCTGGAGCGGGCGGGGCCTTCGGCTACACCTTC
TRBV19	TRBJ1-5	13	NA	NA	CASRDTDNQPQHF	TGTGCCAGTAGAGACACAGACAATCAGCCCCAGCATTTT
TRBV6-2/TRBV6-3	TRBJ2-7	16	TRBD1	NA	CASSYRRDSFSYEQYF	TGTGCCAGCAGTTACCGCCGGGACAGCTTTTCCTACGAGCAGTACTTC
TRBV9	TRBJ2-7	15	TRBD1	NA	CASSLRGQPDYEQYF	TGTGCCAGCAGCCTAAGGGGACAGCCAGACTACGAGCAGTACTTC
TRBV10-3	TRBJ1-1	13	NA	NA	CAISEGGYTEAFF	TGTGCCATCAGTGAGGGGGGCTACACTGAAGCTTTCTTT
TRBV2	TRBJ2-3	13	NA	NA	CASIPWPTDTQYF	TGTGCCAGCATCCCGTGGCCCACAGATACGCAGTATTTT
TRBV18	TRBJ1-3	17	NA	NA	CASSPVWSRAGGNTIYF	TGTGCCAGCTCACCGGTGTGGAGTCGGGCGGGAGGAAACACCATATATTTT
TRBV5-1	TRBJ2-2	17	TRBD1	NA	CASSGIETGDSTGELFF	TGCGCCAGCAGCGGTATAGAGACAGGGGACAGCACCGGGGAGCTGTTTTTT
TRBV5-1	TRBJ1-1	15	TRBD1	NA	CASSPQGQGGTEAFF	TGCGCCAGCAGCCCCCAGGGACAGGGTGGCACTGAAGCTTTCTTT
TRBV5-1	TRBJ2-3	15	NA	once	CASSFSPGNTDTQYF	TGCGCCAGCAGCTTCTCCCCAGGGAACACAGATACGCAGTATTTT
TRBV6-2/TRBV6-3	TRBJ2-5	14	NA	once	CASSYLWGPETQYF	TGTGCCAGCAGTTACCTGTGGGGGCCGGAGACCCAGTACTTC